This record concerns one T cell receptor (beta chain) sequence. The CDR3 is 14 amino acids. Germline values: CDR1 MGHDK, CDR2 SYGVNS. Trimming pared 2 bases from V and 3 bases from J, leaving 11 bases between. Assay used: immunoSEQ multiplex PCR; TCRdb lists only in-frame clones, some missing. The sample holds 150,000 to 200,000 clones, approximately 86% seen once. The data originate from a study of cytomegalovirus exposure and HLA in healthy donors. This TCR was recovered from a man in his thirties or forties in good health and CMV-seropositive. Sequenced: PBMCs. The chain joins TRBV25-1 to TRBJ2-7; D perhaps matches TRBD1 (6 bases). CDR3: CASSERGWNYEQYF. CDR3 DNA sequence: TGTGCCAGCAGTGAAAGGGGGTGGAACTACGAGCAGTACTTC.